This T cell receptor beta chain was captured by sequencing in a study of human T cells and chemical hapten exposure. This clonotype has a handful of counts. In TCRdb, the RACE reads were re-called with MiXCR into one record per CDR3 protein. The sample consists of about 80,000 distinct CDR3 sequences, 7.5% to 9.5% of them appearing once. Germline lookup yields CDR1 SEHNR and CDR2 FQNEAQ (reference sequence). The CDR3 covers 14 residues. V was trimmed by 6 bases and J by 1 base, leaving 13 bases between them. The time point: patch test 1, 2 weeks after DPC sensitization. Specified treatment: therapeutic diphenylcyclopropenone sensitization with weekly scalp DPC. Ahead of each patch test application, blood was drawn.

The chain joins TRBV7-9 to TRBJ2-7; the D is unclear. The material was whole blood, obtained in connection with sensitization to the hapten diphenylcyclopropenone (DPC). This TCR was sampled from a woman aged 30 to 39 with alopecia areata. Some clones in this sample may be carry-over from other donors' samples. CDR3 protein: CASRFQDGSYEQYF. DNA of the CDR3: TGTGCCAGCAGGTTCCAGGACGGATCCTACGAGCAGTACTTC.